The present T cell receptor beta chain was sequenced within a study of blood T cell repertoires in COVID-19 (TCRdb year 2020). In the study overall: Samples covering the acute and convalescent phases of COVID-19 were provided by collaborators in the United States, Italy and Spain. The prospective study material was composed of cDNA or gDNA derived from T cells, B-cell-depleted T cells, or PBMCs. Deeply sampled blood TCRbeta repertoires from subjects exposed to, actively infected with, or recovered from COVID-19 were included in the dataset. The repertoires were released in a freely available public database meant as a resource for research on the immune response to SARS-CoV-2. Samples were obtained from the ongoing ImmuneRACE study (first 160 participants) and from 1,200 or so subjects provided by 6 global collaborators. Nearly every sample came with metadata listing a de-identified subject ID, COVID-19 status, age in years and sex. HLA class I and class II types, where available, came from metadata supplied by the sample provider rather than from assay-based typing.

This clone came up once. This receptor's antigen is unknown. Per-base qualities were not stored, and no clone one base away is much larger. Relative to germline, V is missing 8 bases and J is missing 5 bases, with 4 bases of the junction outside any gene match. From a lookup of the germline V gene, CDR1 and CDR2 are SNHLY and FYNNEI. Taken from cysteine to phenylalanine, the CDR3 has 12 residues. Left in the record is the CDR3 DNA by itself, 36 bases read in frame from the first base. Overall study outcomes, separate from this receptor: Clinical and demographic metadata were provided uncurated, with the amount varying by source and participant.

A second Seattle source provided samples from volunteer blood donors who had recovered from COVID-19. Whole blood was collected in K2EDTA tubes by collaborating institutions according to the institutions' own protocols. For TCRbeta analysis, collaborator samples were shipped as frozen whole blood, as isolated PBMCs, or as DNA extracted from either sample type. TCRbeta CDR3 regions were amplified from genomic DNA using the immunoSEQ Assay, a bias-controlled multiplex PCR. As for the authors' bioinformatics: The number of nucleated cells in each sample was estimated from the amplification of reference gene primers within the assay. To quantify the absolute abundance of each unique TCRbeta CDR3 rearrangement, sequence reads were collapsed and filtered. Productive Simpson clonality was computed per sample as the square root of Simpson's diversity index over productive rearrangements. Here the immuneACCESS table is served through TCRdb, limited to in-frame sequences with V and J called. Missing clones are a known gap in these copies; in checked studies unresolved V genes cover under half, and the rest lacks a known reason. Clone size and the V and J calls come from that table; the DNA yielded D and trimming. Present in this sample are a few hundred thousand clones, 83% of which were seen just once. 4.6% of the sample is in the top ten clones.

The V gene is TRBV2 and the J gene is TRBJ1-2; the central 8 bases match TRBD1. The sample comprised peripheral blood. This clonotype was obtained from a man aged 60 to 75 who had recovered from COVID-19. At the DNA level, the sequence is TGTGCCAGCGGACGACAGGGGTATGGCTACACCTTC. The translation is CASGRQGYGYTF.